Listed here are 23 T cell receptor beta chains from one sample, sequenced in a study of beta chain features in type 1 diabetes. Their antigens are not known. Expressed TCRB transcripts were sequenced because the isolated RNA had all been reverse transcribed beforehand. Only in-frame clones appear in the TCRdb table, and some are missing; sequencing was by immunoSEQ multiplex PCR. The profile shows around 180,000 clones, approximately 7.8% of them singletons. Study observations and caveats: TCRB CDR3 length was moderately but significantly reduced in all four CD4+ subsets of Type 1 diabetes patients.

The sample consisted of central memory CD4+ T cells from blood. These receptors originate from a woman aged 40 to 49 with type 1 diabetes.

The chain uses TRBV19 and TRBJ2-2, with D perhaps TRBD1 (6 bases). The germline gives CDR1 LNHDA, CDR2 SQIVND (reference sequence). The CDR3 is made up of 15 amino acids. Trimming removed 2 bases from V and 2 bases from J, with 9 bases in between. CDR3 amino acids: CASSIPGVNTGELFF. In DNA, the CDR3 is TGTGCCAGTAGTATACCAGGGGTTAACACCGGGGAGCTGTTTTTT.

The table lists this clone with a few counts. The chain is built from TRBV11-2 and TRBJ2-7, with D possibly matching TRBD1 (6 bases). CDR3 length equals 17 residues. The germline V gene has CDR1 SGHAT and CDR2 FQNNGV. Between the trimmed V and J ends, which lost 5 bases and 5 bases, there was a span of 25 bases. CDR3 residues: CASSHGPRTENLDEQYF. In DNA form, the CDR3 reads TGTGCCAGCAGCCACGGTCCAAGGACAGAAAACTTAGACGAGCAGTACTTC.

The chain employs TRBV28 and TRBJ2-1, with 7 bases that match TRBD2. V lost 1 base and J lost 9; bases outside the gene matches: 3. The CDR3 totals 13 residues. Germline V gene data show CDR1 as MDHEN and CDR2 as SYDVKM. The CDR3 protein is CASSLSQRGEQFF. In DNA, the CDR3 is TGTGCCAGCAGTTTATCCCAGCGGGGTGAGCAGTTCTTC. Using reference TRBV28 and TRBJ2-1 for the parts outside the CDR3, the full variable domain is DVKVTQSSRYLVKRTGEKVFLECVQDMDHENMFWYRQDPGLGLRLIYFSYDVKMKEKGDIPEGYSVSREKKERFSLILESASTNQTSMYLCASSLSQRGEQFFGPGTRLTVL.

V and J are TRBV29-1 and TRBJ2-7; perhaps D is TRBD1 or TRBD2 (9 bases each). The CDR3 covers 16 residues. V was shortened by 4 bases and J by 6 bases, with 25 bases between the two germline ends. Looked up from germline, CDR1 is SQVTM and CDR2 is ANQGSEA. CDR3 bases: TGCAGCGTTGGGGGACAGGGCCTAGCGGGACCCCTCGAGCAGTACTTC. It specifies CSVGGQGLAGPLEQYF.

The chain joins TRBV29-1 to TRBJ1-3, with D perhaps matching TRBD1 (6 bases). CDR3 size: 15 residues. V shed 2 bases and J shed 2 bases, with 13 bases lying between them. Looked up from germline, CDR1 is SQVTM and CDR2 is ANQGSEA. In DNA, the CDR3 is TGCAGCGTTGAATGGGTGGGGGGGCCTGGAAACACCATATATTTT. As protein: CSVEWVGGPGNTIYF.

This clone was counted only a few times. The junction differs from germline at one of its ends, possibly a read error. The CDR3 region has the DNA TGTGCCAGCAGCAAACAGGGCGCTGGGGCCAACGTCCTGACTTTC. This gives the protein CASSKQGAGANVLTF. The J gene is TRBJ2-6, the V gene TRBV5-1, with D possibly being TRBD1 (6 bases). Germline V gene data show CDR1 as SGHRS and CDR2 as YFSETQ. The CDR3 spans 15 residues.

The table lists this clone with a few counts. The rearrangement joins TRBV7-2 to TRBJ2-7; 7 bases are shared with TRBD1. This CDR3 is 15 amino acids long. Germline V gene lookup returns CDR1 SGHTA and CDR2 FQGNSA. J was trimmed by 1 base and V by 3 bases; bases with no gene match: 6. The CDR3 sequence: CASSFLAGGSYEQYF. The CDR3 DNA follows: TGTGCCAGCAGCTTCCTGGCAGGGGGTTCCTACGAGCAGTACTTC.

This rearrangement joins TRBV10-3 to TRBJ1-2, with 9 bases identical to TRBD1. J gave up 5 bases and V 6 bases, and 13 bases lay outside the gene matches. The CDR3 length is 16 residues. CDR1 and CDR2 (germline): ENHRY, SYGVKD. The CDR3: CAISPSVGQGGYGYTF. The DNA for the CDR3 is TGTGCCATCAGCCCATCCGTGGGACAGGGTGGATATGGCTACACCTTC.

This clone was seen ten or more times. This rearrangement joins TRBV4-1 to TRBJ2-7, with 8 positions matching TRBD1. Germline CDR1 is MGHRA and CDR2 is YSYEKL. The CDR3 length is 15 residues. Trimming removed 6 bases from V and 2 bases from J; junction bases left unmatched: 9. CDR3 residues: CASSRGQGPTYEQYF. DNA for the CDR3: TGCGCCAGCAGTCGAGGACAGGGACCAACCTACGAGCAGTACTTC.

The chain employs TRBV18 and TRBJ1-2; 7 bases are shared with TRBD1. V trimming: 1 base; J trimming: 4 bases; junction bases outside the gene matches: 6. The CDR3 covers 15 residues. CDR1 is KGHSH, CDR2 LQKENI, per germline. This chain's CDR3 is CASSPQGAQAYGYTF. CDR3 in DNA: TGTGCCAGCTCACCACAGGGGGCCCAGGCCTATGGCTACACCTTC.

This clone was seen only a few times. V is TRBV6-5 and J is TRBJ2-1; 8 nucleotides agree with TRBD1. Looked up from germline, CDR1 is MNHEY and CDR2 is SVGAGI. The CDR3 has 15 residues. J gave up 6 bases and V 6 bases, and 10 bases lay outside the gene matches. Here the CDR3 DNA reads TGTGCCAGCAGACACGGACAGGGCTACTCCAATGAGCAGTTCTTC. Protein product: CASRHGQGYSNEQFF.

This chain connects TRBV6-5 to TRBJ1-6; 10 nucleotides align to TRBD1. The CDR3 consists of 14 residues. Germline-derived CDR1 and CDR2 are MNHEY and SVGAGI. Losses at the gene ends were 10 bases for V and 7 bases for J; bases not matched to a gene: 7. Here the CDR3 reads CAIGGQGMNSPLHF. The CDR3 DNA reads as TGTGCCATCGGGGGACAGGGGATGAATTCACCCCTCCACTTT.

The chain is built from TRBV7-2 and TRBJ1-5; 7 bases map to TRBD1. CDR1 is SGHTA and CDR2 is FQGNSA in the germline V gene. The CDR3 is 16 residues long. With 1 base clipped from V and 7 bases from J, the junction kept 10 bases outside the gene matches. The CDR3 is CASSLEAGSRGQPQHF. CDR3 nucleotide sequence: TGTGCCAGCAGCTTAGAGGCAGGGAGCAGGGGGCAGCCCCAGCATTTT. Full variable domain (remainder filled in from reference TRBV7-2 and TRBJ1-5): GAGVSQSPSNKVTEKGKDVELRCDPISGHTALYWYRQSLGQGLEFLIYFQGNSAPDKSGLPSDRFSAERTGGSVSTLTIQRTQQEDSAVYLCASSLEAGSRGQPQHFGDGTRLSIL.

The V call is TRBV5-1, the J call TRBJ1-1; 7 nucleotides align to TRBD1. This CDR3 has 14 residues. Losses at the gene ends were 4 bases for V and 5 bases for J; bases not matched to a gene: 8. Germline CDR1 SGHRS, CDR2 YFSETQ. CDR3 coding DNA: TGCGCCAGCAGCCCAGGGACAGAGGGGACTGAAGCTTTCTTT. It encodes CASSPGTEGTEAFF.

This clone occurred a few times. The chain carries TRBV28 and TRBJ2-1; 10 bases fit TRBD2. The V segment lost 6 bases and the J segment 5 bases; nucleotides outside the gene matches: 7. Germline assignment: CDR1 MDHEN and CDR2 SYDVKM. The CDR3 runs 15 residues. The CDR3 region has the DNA TGTGCCAGCAGCCCGAGCGGGAGGGCCAACAATGAGCAGTTCTTC. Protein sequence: CASSPSGRANNEQFF.

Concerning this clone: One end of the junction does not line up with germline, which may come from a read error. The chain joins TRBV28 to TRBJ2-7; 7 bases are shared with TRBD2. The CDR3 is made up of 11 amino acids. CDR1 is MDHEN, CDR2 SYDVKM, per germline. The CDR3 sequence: CASSSIGTTFF. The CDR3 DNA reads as TGTGCCAGCAGCTCGATAGGGACTACATTCTTC. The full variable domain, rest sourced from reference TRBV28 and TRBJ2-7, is DVKVTQSSRYLVKRTGEKVFLECVQDMDHENMFWYRQDPGLGLRLIYFSYDVKMKEKGDIPEGYSVSREKKERFSLILESASTNQTSMYLCASSSIGTTFFGPGTRLTVT.

The CDR3 loop reads CASSFSGGSTDTQYF. The CDR3 nucleotides read TGCGCCAGCAGCTTTTCGGGGGGAAGCACAGATACGCAGTATTTT. V and J are TRBV5-1 and TRBJ2-3; 7 nucleotides match TRBD2. The CDR3 is 15 amino acids. After removal of 2 bases from V and 0 bases from J, the junction contained 3 bases not matched to a gene. CDR1 is SGHRS and CDR2 is YFSETQ in the germline V gene.

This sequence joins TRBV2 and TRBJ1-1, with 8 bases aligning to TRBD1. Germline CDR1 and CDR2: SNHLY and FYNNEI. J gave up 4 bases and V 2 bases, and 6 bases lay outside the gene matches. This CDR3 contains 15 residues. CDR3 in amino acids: CASSERQGAGTEAFF. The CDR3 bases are TGTGCCAGCAGTGAACGGCAGGGGGCTGGCACTGAAGCTTTCTTT.

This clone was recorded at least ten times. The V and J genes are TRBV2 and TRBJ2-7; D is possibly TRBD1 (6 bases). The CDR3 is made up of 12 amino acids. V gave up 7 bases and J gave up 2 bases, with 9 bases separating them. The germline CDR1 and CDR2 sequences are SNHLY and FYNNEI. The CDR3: CASTRQAYEQYF. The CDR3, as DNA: TGTGCCAGCACTAGACAGGCCTACGAGCAGTACTTC.

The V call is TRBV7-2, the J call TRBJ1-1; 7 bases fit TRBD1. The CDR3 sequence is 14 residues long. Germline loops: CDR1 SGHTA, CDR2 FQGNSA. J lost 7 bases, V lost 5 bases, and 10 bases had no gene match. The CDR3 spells CASSPREGDSEAFF. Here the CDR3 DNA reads TGTGCCAGCAGCCCGAGAGAGGGGGACAGTGAAGCTTTCTTT.

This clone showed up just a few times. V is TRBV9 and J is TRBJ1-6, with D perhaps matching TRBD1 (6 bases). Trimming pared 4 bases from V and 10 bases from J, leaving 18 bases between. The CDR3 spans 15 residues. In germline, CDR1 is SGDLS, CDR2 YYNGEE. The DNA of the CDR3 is TGTGCCAGCAGCTTCACCTCAGGGGATGGCTCACCCCTCCACTTT. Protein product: CASSFTSGDGSPLHF.

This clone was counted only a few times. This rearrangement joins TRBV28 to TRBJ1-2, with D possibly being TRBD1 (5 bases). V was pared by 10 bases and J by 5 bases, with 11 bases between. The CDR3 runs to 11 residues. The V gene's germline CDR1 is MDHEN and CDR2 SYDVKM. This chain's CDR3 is CATQEGYGYTF. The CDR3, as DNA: TGTGCCACACAGGAGGGATATGGCTACACCTTC.

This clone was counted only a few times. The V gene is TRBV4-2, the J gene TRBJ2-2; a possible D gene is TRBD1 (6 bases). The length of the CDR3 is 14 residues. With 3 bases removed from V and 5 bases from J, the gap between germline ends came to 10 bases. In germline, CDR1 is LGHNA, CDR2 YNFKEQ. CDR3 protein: CASSQTGLTGELFF. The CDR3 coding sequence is TGTGCCAGCAGCCAGACAGGATTAACCGGGGAGCTGTTTTTT.